The clone carrying this T cell receptor beta chain was picked up a small number of times. Produced via immunoSEQ multiplex PCR; TCRdb's table is partial and in-frame only. The sample lists some 300,000 clones, about 90% occurring once. These data come from a study of blood T cell repertoires in COVID-19. The CDR3 has 14 amino acids. Germline loops: CDR1 MDHEN, CDR2 SYDVKM. The V and J ends lost 5 bases and 10 bases, in that order; junction bases with no gene match: 8. The TCR sequence derives from a woman in her twenties or thirties who had recovered from COVID-19. Sequencing was performed on PBMCs or T cells enriched from blood (not recorded which). This rearrangement joins TRBV28 to TRBJ1-6; 7 bases are a match to TRBD1. Written as DNA, the CDR3 is TGTGCCAGCAGTCACGCAGGGGGAAGATCACCCCTCCACTTT. This encodes CASSHAGGRSPLHF.